The 25 T cell receptor beta chains in this list originate from one sample, sequenced in a study of T cell responses to AZD1222 COVID-19 vaccine (dated by TCRdb to the early 2020s). The time point label of this sample denotes: about 28 days (+/-7) after the second vaccine dose. Libraries were built with the immunoSEQ multiplex PCR assay. The source is immuneACCESS, and TCRdb retained only in-frame sequences with V and J called. Part of the clones is not carried over; for the studies checked, unresolved V genes explain less than half of this, and the remainder is unexplained. The sample includes 150,000 to 200,000 clones, with about 86% observed a single time. Roughly 12% of the sample is held by the ten biggest clonotypes. Sequencing used peripheral blood, obtained 28 days after the second AZD1222 dose. The origin of the receptors is an adult who received the AZD1222 COVID-19 vaccine.

Points on this clone: A clone one base away is much larger, so this may be a read error. CDR3 residues: CTNTQDRTSNQPQHF. The DNA for the CDR3 is TGCACCAACACACAGGACAGGACTAGCAATCAGCCCCAGCATTTT. V usage is TRBV1 and J usage is TRBJ1-5; the D call TRBD1 from the table was never checked on the DNA. TRBV1 is annotated as a pseudogene. The CDR3 has 15 residues.

The chain carries TRBV7-8 and TRBJ2-7; 9 bases match TRBD2. With V trimmed by 0 bases and J by 9 bases, 6 bases remained unmatched. The germline gives CDR1 SGHVS, CDR2 FQNEAQ. The CDR3 extends over 14 amino acids. The CDR3 sequence is CASSLASSGERQYF. CDR3 bases: TGTGCCAGCAGCTTAGCGTCTAGCGGGGAGAGGCAGTACTTC. The full variable domain, with the rest looked up from reference TRBV7-8 and TRBJ2-7, is GAGVSQSPRYKVAKRGQDVALRCDPISGHVSLFWYQQALGQGPEFLTYFQNEAQLDKSGLPSDRFFAERPEGSVSTLKIQRTQQEDSAVYLCASSLASSGERQYFGPGTRLTVT.

The chain is built from TRBV7-9 and TRBJ1-5; no definite D call. CDR3 length equals 13 residues. The V end was cut by 1 base, the J end by 6 bases, with 7 bases between. Germline loops: CDR1 SEHNR, CDR2 FQNEAQ (reference sequence). DNA of the CDR3: TGTGCCAGCAGCTTAGGCCCCAGTCAGCCCCAGCATTTT. Translated, it gives CASSLGPSQPQHF.

V and J are TRBV6-5 and TRBJ1-2, with 7 bases identical to TRBD1. Germline-derived CDR1 and CDR2 are MNHEY and SVGAGI. With 4 bases clipped from V and 6 bases from J, the junction kept 5 bases outside the gene matches. The CDR3 loop spans 13 amino acids. The DNA of the CDR3 is TGTGCCAGCAGTTTACAGGGGTATAATGGCTACACCTTC. Its protein product is CASSLQGYNGYTF.

CDR3 DNA: TGTGCCAGCAGTCTAGGACAGGGTATTAACTATGGCTACACCTTC. It encodes CASSLGQGINYGYTF. The rearrangement joins TRBV13 to TRBJ1-2; TRBD1 matches at 8 bases. The germline V gene encodes CDR1 PRHDT and CDR2 FYEKMQ (reference sequence). V lost 6 bases to trimming and J lost 1 base; unmatched junction nucleotides: 7. CDR3 length equals 15 residues. The variable domain in full, completed from reference TRBV13 and TRBJ1-2, reads AAGVIQSPRHLIKEKRETATLKCYPIPRHDTVYWYQQGPGQDPQFLISFYEKMQSDKGSIPDRFSAQQFSDYHSELNMSSLELGDSALYFCASSLGQGINYGYTFGSGTRLTVV.

The chain is built from TRBV9 and TRBJ1-1, with 7 positions matching TRBD1. Germline V gives CDR1 SGDLS, CDR2 YYNGEE. With 0 bases clipped from V and 5 bases from J, the junction kept 10 bases outside the gene matches. There are 16 residues in the CDR3. Written as DNA, the CDR3 is TGTGCCAGCAGCGTAGGGTCCAGGGGGATGGGTACTGAAGCTTTCTTT. Translated: CASSVGSRGMGTEAFF.

The chain carries TRBV5-5 and TRBJ1-5, with no clear D. Germline lookup yields CDR1 SGHKS and CDR2 YYEKEE (reference sequence). The CDR3 runs 14 residues. V lost 1 base and J lost 8, with 13 bases in between. Here the CDR3 DNA reads TGTGCCAGCAGCTTGAGTCGCGCAGGAGAGCCCCAGCATTTT. It codes for CASSLSRAGEPQHF.

The chain recombines TRBV19 with TRBJ2-2, with D perhaps TRBD2 (5 bases). The CDR3 is made up of 15 amino acids. Germline V gene data show CDR1 as LNHDA and CDR2 as SQIVND (reference sequence). V lost 3 bases and J 0 bases, leaving 8 bases between the germline ends. Here the CDR3 DNA reads TGTGCCAGTAGTATCCGAGGGCCGAACACCGGGGAGCTGTTTTTT. Amino acids: CASSIRGPNTGELFF.

CDR3 sequence reads: CASSENSYEQYF. In nucleotides, the CDR3 is TGTGCCAGCAGTGAAAACAGCTACGAGCAGTACTTC. The chain carries TRBV2 and TRBJ2-7; D uncertain. Germline V gives CDR1 SNHLY, CDR2 FYNNEI. The CDR3 sequence is 12 residues long. The V end lost 2 bases, the J end lost 3 bases, and 5 bases lay between the germline ends.

V and J are TRBV6-5 and TRBJ1-4, with D maybe TRBD1 (5 bases). The length of the CDR3 is 15 residues. The germline V and J ends were trimmed by 6 bases and 7 bases, with 18 bases remaining between them. CDR1 and CDR2 from the germline V gene are MNHEY and SVGAGI. CDR3 sequence reads: CASRVFFGGSEKLFF. In DNA, the CDR3 is TGTGCCAGCAGGGTCTTTTTCGGGGGAAGTGAAAAACTGTTTTTT.

This rearrangement joins TRBV2 to TRBJ1-5; 7 positions match TRBD1. With V trimmed by 1 base and J by 5 bases, 5 bases remained unmatched. CDR1 and CDR2 (germline): SNHLY, FYNNEI. The CDR3 is made up of 15 amino acids. CDR3 loop: CASSEETGRDQPQHF. DNA of the CDR3: TGTGCCAGCAGTGAAGAGACAGGGAGGGATCAGCCCCAGCATTTT.

V usage is TRBV28 and J usage is TRBJ1-2, with D perhaps matching TRBD1 (6 bases). The germline V gene encodes CDR1 MDHEN and CDR2 SYDVKM. Trimming took off 6 bases at V and 4 bases at J, with 18 bases between the two ends. This CDR3 region has 15 residues. In DNA, the CDR3 is TGTGCCAGCAGAACCCCGCAGGGGTACGGCTATGGCTACACCTTC. It encodes CASRTPQGYGYGYTF.

The V and J genes are TRBV19 and TRBJ2-3, with 7 bases lining up with TRBD1. The length of the CDR3 is 13 residues. V was pared by 7 bases and J by 5 bases, with 6 bases of the junction left unmatched. Germline CDR1 is LNHDA and CDR2 is SQIVND (reference sequence). CDR3 DNA: TGTGCCAGTATGATTCAGGGGGTAGATACGCAGTATTTT. Protein: CASMIQGVDTQYF. Variable domain in full (rest from reference TRBV19 and TRBJ2-3): DGGITQSPKYLFRKEGQNVTLSCEQNLNHDAMYWYRQDPGQGLRLIYYSQIVNDFQKGDIAEGYSVSREKKESFPLTVTSAQKNPTAFYLCASMIQGVDTQYFGPGTRLTVL.

The chain has TRBV7-9 and TRBJ1-4; 7 bases align to TRBD1. The CDR3 loop spans 14 amino acids. The V segment lost 2 bases and the J segment 7 bases; nucleotides outside the gene matches: 4. The germline CDR1 and CDR2 sequences are SEHNR and FQNEAQ (reference sequence). CDR3 region: CASSLQGVVEKLFF. CDR3 in DNA: TGTGCCAGCAGCTTACAGGGGGTAGTTGAAAAACTGTTTTTT.

V usage is TRBV3-1 (or the pseudogene TRBV3-2) and J usage is TRBJ1-1; D is possibly TRBD1 (6 bases). The length of the CDR3 is 13 residues. Germline CDR1 is LGHDT and CDR2 is YNNKEL (reference sequence). Trimming pared 1 base from V and 7 bases from J, leaving 10 bases between. CDR3 protein: CASSQVRGIEAFF. DNA of the CDR3: TGTGCCAGCAGCCAAGTAAGGGGGATTGAAGCTTTCTTT.

The chain has TRBV20-1 and TRBJ1-1; 9 positions agree with TRBD1. Trimming cost V 3 bases and J 4 bases; bases outside gene matches: 9. The CDR3 has 15 amino acids. CDR1 and CDR2 (germline): DFQATT, SNEGSKA (reference sequence). The CDR3 is CSASRDRVRGTEAFF. For the CDR3, the DNA is TGCAGTGCTAGTAGGGACAGGGTCCGGGGCACTGAAGCTTTCTTT.

This chain links TRBV2 with TRBJ2-3; 11 bases match TRBD2. The germline gives CDR1 SNHLY, CDR2 FYNNEI. V gave up 6 bases and J gave up 2 bases; unmatched junction bases: 10. The CDR3 has 17 amino acids. The CDR3 coding sequence is TGTGCCAGCAGGGCCATTCCTAGCGGGGGGAACACAGATACGCAGTATTTT. Translating gives CASRAIPSGGNTDTQYF.

The chain joins TRBV20-1 to TRBJ2-1; perhaps D is TRBD1 or TRBD2 (5 bases each). V was pared by 3 bases and J by 9 bases, with 9 bases between. CDR3 length: 11 residues. Germline V gives CDR1 DFQATT, CDR2 SNEGSKA (reference sequence). CDR3 bases: TGCAGTGCTAGCCGGGGCTTTGAGCAGTTCTTC. This sequence encodes CSASRGFEQFF.

The chain is built from TRBV28 and TRBJ1-2, with 8 bases fitting TRBD1. Germline V CDR1 and CDR2: MDHEN, SYDVKM. The CDR3 contains 15 residues. V lost 2 bases, J lost 5 bases, and 7 bases stayed unmatched. CDR3: CASSLNQGAFYGYTF. The CDR3 DNA is TGTGCCAGCAGTTTAAACCAGGGGGCGTTTTATGGCTACACCTTC.

V and J are TRBV19 and TRBJ2-5; 14 nucleotides align to TRBD2. Trimming cost V 3 bases and J 4 bases; bases outside gene matches: 4. Germline V gives CDR1 LNHDA, CDR2 SQIVND (reference sequence). CDR3 length equals 16 residues. This CDR3 reads CASSIRLAGGVETQYF. Here the CDR3 DNA reads TGTGCCAGTAGTATCCGACTAGCGGGGGGGGTAGAGACCCAGTACTTC. Full variable domain (missing parts from reference TRBV19 and TRBJ2-5): DGGITQSPKYLFRKEGQNVTLSCEQNLNHDAMYWYRQDPGQGLRLIYYSQIVNDFQKGDIAEGYSVSREKKESFPLTVTSAQKNPTAFYLCASSIRLAGGVETQYFGPGTRLLVL.

V is TRBV30 and J is TRBJ1-2; 7 nucleotides agree with TRBD1. The CDR3 consists of 11 residues. The germline V gene encodes CDR1 GTSNPN and CDR2 SVGIG (reference sequence). DNA of the CDR3: TGTGTCTGCTCAGGGGGAGGAGGCTACACCTTC. Protein: CVCSGGGGYTF.

This chain joins TRBV5-4 and TRBJ2-3, with D perhaps matching TRBD1 (6 bases). Germline lookup yields CDR1 SGHNT and CDR2 YYREEE (reference sequence). The V end lost 0 bases, the J end lost 4 bases, and 12 bases lay between the germline ends. This CDR3 comprises 15 residues. The CDR3 DNA reads TGTGCCAGCAGCTTGGGGGGCAGGGGACCAGATACGCAGTATTTT. Amino acid sequence: CASSLGGRGPDTQYF. The variable domain in full, completed from reference TRBV5-4 and TRBJ2-3, reads ETGVTQSPTHLIKTRGQQVTLRCSSQSGHNTVSWYQQALGQGPQFIFQYYREEENGRGNFPPRFSGLQFPNYSSELNVNALELDDSALYLCASSLGGRGPDTQYFGPGTRLTVL.

The chain links TRBV10-2 to TRBJ1-5, with D tentatively TRBD1 (6 bases). V dropped 7 bases and J dropped 2 bases, with 12 bases sitting between them. The germline V gene encodes CDR1 WSHSY and CDR2 SAAADI. This CDR3 spans 14 amino acids. CDR3 nucleotide sequence: TGCGCCAGCATGGGGGCGCGGGGCAATCAGCCCCAGCATTTT. Translation gives CASMGARGNQPQHF.

The chain joins TRBV27 to TRBJ1-2, with TRBD1 identical over 8 bases. Looked up from germline, CDR1 is MNHEY and CDR2 is SMNVEV (reference sequence). The CDR3 totals 13 residues. The junction had 7 bases not matched to a gene; V was cut back by 6 bases and J by 7 bases. The DNA of the CDR3 is TGTGCCAGCAGGGCGACAGGGGTCTTTGGCTACACCTTC. Translation: CASRATGVFGYTF.

The chain joins TRBV19 to TRBJ2-7; 7 bases are a match to TRBD1. Trimming at V came to 7 bases and at J to 6 bases, leaving 6 bases not matched to a gene. The CDR3 sequence is 12 residues long. Germline lookup yields CDR1 LNHDA and CDR2 SQIVND (reference sequence). CDR3 DNA sequence: TGTGCCAGTATGCGACAGGGTGGCGAGCAGTACTTC. Protein product: CASMRQGGEQYF.